This TCR beta chain was captured by sequencing in a study of cytomegalovirus exposure and HLA in healthy donors. General study findings and limits: The classifier was said to identify cytomegalovirus status with high specificity and sensitivity. In an earlier analysis, about 90% or about 30%: the productive usage of most TCR beta V segments. CMV antigen specificity was confirmed in vitro for a few CMV-associated chains. The study had only CMV serostatus as immune exposure information.

Points on this clone: Its target is unknown.

This PCR relied on a set of 60 Vbeta primers and 13 Jbeta primers. Measured with immunoSEQ multiplex PCR; TCRdb has only the in-frame clones, and not every one. The sample comprises more than 95,000 clones, 70% to 80% of which are singletons, and around 3.6% rests with the top ten. The sequencing sample was made of PBMCs. The receptor comes from a man aged 35-49 years in good health and CMV-seronegative.

CDR3 sequence (DNA): TGTGCCAGTAGTCGCCAGGGACAGTTCAGAAAAGAGACCCAGTACTTC. Its protein product is CASSRQGQFRKETQYF. V is TRBV19 and J is TRBJ2-5, with 7 bases identical to TRBD1. This CDR3 spans 16 amino acids. The germline V gene encodes CDR1 LNHDA and CDR2 SQIVND (reference sequence). V trimming: 5 bases; J trimming: 3 bases; junction bases outside the gene matches: 12. Variable domain in full (rest from reference TRBV19 and TRBJ2-5): DGGITQSPKYLFRKEGQNVTLSCEQNLNHDAMYWYRQDPGQGLRLIYYSQIVNDFQKGDIAEGYSVSREKKESFPLTVTSAQKNPTAFYLCASSRQGQFRKETQYFGPGTRLLVL.